This TCR beta chain was sequenced during a study of TET2 disruption in CD19-targeted CAR T cells listed by TCRdb under 2018. Broadly, across the study: No additional inclusion criteria were applied, and the number of samples was determined by the original clinical trial design and by sample availability.

As to this clone: What this receptor recognizes is not known. Coverage ceases 3 residues before the CDR3 finishes, and the germline J gene fills in the end.

The study at large found these results: The conclusions drawn about the patient's CAR T cells were based on extensive analysis of just one subject.

From the cysteine through the phenylalanine, the CDR3 covers 15 amino acids. Sequencing covers 36 bases of the CDR3, shown here with the frame starting at base 1. From a lookup of the germline V gene, CDR1 and CDR2 are SGHTA and FQGNSA. The immunoSEQ assay was used for deep sequencing of the TCR beta chain. The original methods were these. Clonotype frequencies were computed using only productive TCR beta rearrangements. The table comes from immuneACCESS by way of TCRdb, which keeps in-frame sequences with V and J called. Part of the clones is missing from these tables; in studies checked, under half for an unresolved V gene and the rest for unknown reasons. V, J and clone size derive from that table, while D and trimming were established from the DNA sequence. The sample table includes fewer than 30,000 clones. 1.9% of the sample comes from the top ten. The sample's treatment or condition label, decoded: autologous CTL019 cells: CD19 CAR with 4-1BB and CD3 zeta domains. TCR zeta and 4-1BB costimulatory signaling domains were incorporated into the CD19 CAR. T cells for CTL019 manufacturing were collected from peripheral blood by leukapheresis. The DNeasy Blood and Tissue Kit was used to extract genomic DNA from pre-infusion T cells, peripheral blood, or sorted post-infusion T cells.

The TCR was taken from a man aged 70 or older with chronic lymphocytic leukemia. The rearranged segments are TRBV7-2 and TRBJ2-4, with 12 central nucleotides matching TRBD2. The source was CD8- CAR+ T cells sorted from cultured blood T cells, collected for CD19 CAR T cell therapy. What the cell subset or site label conveys for this sample: CD8-negative CAR-positive T cells from the infusion product. The CDR3 reads as follows: CASSYLAGGKETQYF. Partial CDR3 DNA: TGTGCCAGCAGTTACCTAGCGGGGGGGAAAGAGACT.